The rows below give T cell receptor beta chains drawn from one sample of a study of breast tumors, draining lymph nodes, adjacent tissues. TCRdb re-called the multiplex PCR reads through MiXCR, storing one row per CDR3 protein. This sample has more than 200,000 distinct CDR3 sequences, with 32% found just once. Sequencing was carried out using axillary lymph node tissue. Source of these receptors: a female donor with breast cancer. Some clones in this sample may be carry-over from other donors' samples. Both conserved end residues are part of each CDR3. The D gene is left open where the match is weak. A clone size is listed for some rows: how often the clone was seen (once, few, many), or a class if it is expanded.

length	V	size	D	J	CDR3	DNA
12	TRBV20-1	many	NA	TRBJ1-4	CSAEVFNEKLFF	TGCAGTGCGGAGGTATTTAATGAAAAACTGTTTTTT
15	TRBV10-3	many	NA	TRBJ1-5	CAISEAGYSNQPQHF	TGTGCCATCAGTGAGGCCGGGTATAGCAATCAGCCCCAGCATTTT
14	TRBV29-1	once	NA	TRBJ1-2	CSVEDPGGLFGYTF	TGCAGCGTTGAAGATCCGGGAGGGTTATTCGGCTACACCTTC
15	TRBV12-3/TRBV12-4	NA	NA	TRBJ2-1	CASSFLVVVDNEQFF	TGTGCCAGCAGTTTCTTGGTAGTCGTTGACAATGAGCAGTTCTTC
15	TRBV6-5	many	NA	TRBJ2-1	CASSLYPGRDNEQFF	TGTGCCAGCAGTTTATACCCGGGACGGGACAATGAGCAGTTCTTC
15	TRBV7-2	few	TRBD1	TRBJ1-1	CASSPPGQRNTEAFF	TGTGCCAGCAGCCCTCCGGGACAGAGGAACACTGAAGCTTTCTTT
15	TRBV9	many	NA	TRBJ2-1	CASTEGGGFYNEQFF	TGTGCCAGCACCGAGGGGGGGGGATTCTACAATGAGCAGTTCTTC
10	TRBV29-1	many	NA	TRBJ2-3	CSVGWDTQYF	TGCAGCGTTGGGTGGGATACGCAGTATTTT
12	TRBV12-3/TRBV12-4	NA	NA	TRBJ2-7	CTGSLGRLEQYF	TGTACCGGCAGTTTAGGCAGACTCGAGCAGTACTTC
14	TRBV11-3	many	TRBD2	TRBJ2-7	CASSRGLDQYEQYF	TGTGCCAGCAGCCGGGGACTAGATCAGTACGAGCAGTACTTC
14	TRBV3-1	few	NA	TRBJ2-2	CASSQDLALGELFF	TGTGCCAGCAGCCAAGATCTTGCACTCGGGGAGCTGTTTTTT
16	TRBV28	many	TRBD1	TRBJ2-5	CASSYTGTGYQETQYF	TGTGCCAGCAGCTACACCGGGACAGGGTACCAAGAGACCCAGTACTTC
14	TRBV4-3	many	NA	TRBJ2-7	CASSGSSASYEQYF	TGCGCCAGCAGCGGTTCTAGCGCCTCCTACGAGCAGTACTTC
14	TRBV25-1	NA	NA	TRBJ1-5	CASSELWGDQPQHF	TGTGCCAGCAGTGAATTATGGGGTGATCAGCCCCAGCATTTT